The sequence of this T cell receptor (beta chain) was determined in a study of neurological immune-mediated disorders. Healthy control participants comprised blood bank volunteers in Maryland, USA. A total of 2 million PBMCs stored at -80 degrees C provided the unsorted libraries. This clonotype was recorded at least ten times. The cDNA came from 5'RACE with 10-nucleotide random UMIs. Over 180 million TCR-beta sequences from 15-18 subjects came from every sequencing run. TCRdb passed the 5' RACE reads through MiXCR, listing each CDR3 protein once. Found here are some 79,000 distinct CDR3 sequences, around an eighth of them singletons; the top ten hold 6.5% to 8%. Germline assignment: CDR1 MGHDK and CDR2 SYGVNS. V was trimmed by 5 bases and J by 0 bases, leaving 7 bases between them. The CDR3 length is 13 residues.

This chain links TRBV25-1 with TRBJ1-1, with D perhaps matching TRBD1 (5 bases). The sequence derives from a woman aged 45-60 years in good health. Sequenced: PBMCs. The CDR3 protein is CASSQGMNTEAFF. CDR3 DNA: TGTGCCAGCAGTCAGGGCATGAACACTGAAGCTTTCTTT.